This T cell receptor beta chain came from a study of glioma-infiltrating T cells after dendritic cell vaccination. Study-wide context: Three intradermal dendritic cell vaccine injections were given every two weeks.

CDR1 SGHAT and CDR2 FQDESV come from the germline V gene (reference sequence). There are 15 residues in the CDR3. V dropped 4 bases and J dropped 1; count of bases not matched to a gene: 3. Measured with immunoSEQ multiplex PCR; TCRdb has only the in-frame clones, and not every one. The table records 80,000 to 100,000 clones, 79% of them present only once. PBMC were collected before vaccination, two weeks after the third vaccination, and at progression. The TCR was taken from a human donor with glioblastoma. This material consisted of blood, taken before dendritic cell vaccination. The genes are TRBV11-1 and TRBJ2-2, with 7 bases identical to TRBD1. CDR3 in amino acids: CASSYRTGNTGELFF. CDR3 DNA sequence: TGTGCCAGCAGCTACCGGACAGGGAACACCGGGGAGCTGTTTTTT.